The T cell receptor (beta chain) under discussion was sequenced for a study of control samples from healthy donors and cancer patients. Clones were sequenced by immunoSEQ multiplex PCR, and TCRdb holds only the in-frame ones, with some missing. The data show 190,000 or so clones, over 80% seen once. This CDR3 has 14 amino acids. CDR1 KGHSH and CDR2 LQKENI come from the germline V gene. The trim removed 3 bases at V and 7 bases at J, leaving 3 bases unmatched. Sequencing input: blood. The chain combines TRBV18 with TRBJ1-5; 10 bases are a match to TRBD1. The receptor comes from a man between 18 and 29 years old in good health. The CDR3 region is CASSPGTGEQPQHF. CDR3 in DNA: TGTGCCAGCTCACCCGGGACAGGGGAACAGCCCCAGCATTTT.